What follows are 9 T cell receptor beta chains derived from one specimen sequenced in a study of shared clonotypes between healthy human individuals. The repertoire was sequenced with immunoSEQ multiplex PCR; TCRdb's copy has only in-frame clones and lacks some. The sample has about 2.3 million clones, 85% to 95% seen once. The specimen was naive CD4+ T cells from PBMCs. Subset denoted: CD45RA+ positively selected. The receptors originated from a man younger than 35 in good health. Some clones in this sample may be carry-over from other donors' samples.

The chain carries TRBV7-8 and TRBJ2-5; 16 nucleotides line up with TRBD2. The V gene's germline CDR1 is SGHVS and CDR2 FQNEAQ. V lost 2 bases and J lost 11; bases outside the gene matches: 11. The CDR3 has 17 residues. CDR3 in DNA: TGTGCCAGCAGCTTAAGCAGGACGGGACTAGCGGGAGGGGGGCAGTACTTC. Protein sequence: CASSLSRTGLAGGGQYF.

The CDR3 loop is CASGLGYNYGYTF. CDR3 nucleotides: TGTGCTAGTGGTTTGGGTTATAACTATGGCTACACCTTC. The V gene is TRBV12-5, the J gene TRBJ1-2; D ambiguous. This CDR3 contains 13 residues. The ends were cut back, 1 base at V and 1 base at J, with 4 bases in the middle. CDR1 is LGHNT and CDR2 is FRNRAP in the germline V gene.

V is TRBV5-6 and J is TRBJ1-4, with 7 positions matching TRBD1. The trim removed 7 bases at V and 14 bases at J, leaving 14 bases unmatched. The CDR3 is made up of 13 amino acids. Germline V gene lookup returns CDR1 SGHDT and CDR2 YYEEEE. This CDR3 is CASLRTGTSGLFF. CDR3 DNA sequence: TGTGCCAGCTTACGGACAGGCACATCGGGGCTGTTTTTT.

In DNA, the CDR3 is TGTGCCAGCAGCCTCCCCTCGGCAAATTTGCATGGCTACACCTTC. Amino acids: CASSLPSANLHGYTF. V and J are TRBV5-6 and TRBJ1-2; D uncertain. CDR3 length: 15 residues. V shed 4 bases and J shed 6 bases, with 19 bases lying between them. Germline V gene data show CDR1 as SGHDT and CDR2 as YYEEEE.

The CDR3 region is CASSLGRALGEQYF. The CDR3 DNA is TGTGCCAGCAGTTTGGGTAGGGCACTGGGGGAGCAGTACTTC. This chain joins TRBV27 and TRBJ2-7; D call uncertain. Germline-derived CDR1 and CDR2 are MNHEY and SMNVEV (reference sequence). This CDR3 is 14 amino acids long. The V end was cut by 3 bases, the J end by 7 bases, with 16 bases between.

V and J are TRBV28 and TRBJ1-6; 8 nucleotides agree with TRBD1. Germline V gene data show CDR1 as MDHEN and CDR2 as SYDVKM. The V and J ends lost 6 bases and 6 bases, in that order; junction bases with no gene match: 4. The CDR3 is made up of 14 amino acids. The CDR3 DNA reads as TGTGCCAGCAGCACAGGGGGTTTTAATTCACCCCTCCACTTT. It codes for CASSTGGFNSPLHF. The complete variable domain, with remaining parts taken from reference TRBV28 and TRBJ1-6, reads DVKVTQSSRYLVKRTGEKVFLECVQDMDHENMFWYRQDPGLGLRLIYFSYDVKMKEKGDIPEGYSVSREKKERFSLILESASTNQTSMYLCASSTGGFNSPLHFGNGTRLTVT.

The chain uses TRBV2 and TRBJ1-4; a weak D match, TRBD1 (5 bases). This CDR3 region has 14 residues. In germline, CDR1 is SNHLY, CDR2 FYNNEI. The ends were cut back, 6 bases at V and 10 bases at J, with 18 bases in the middle. CDR3 region: CASRGGQGKGKLFF. The DNA for the CDR3 is TGTGCCAGCAGAGGCGGGCAGGGTAAGGGAAAACTGTTTTTT. The full variable domain, rest sourced from reference TRBV2 and TRBJ1-4, is EPEVTQTPSHQVTQMGQEVILRCVPISNHLYFYWYRQILGQKVEFLVSFYNNEISEKSEIFDDQFSVERPDGSNFTLKIRSTKLEDSAMYFCASRGGQGKGKLFFGSGTQLSVL.

The chain links TRBV18 to TRBJ2-7, with TRBD1 identical over 9 bases. V was clipped by 5 bases and J by 3 bases; unmatched bases: 8. The CDR3 has 15 amino acids. Germline CDR1 and CDR2: KGHSH and LQKENI. CDR3 DNA: TGTGCCAGCTCATCTCGACAGGGGGGTTTCTACGAGCAGTACTTC. Protein: CASSSRQGGFYEQYF.

The V and J genes are TRBV30 and TRBJ2-4; D tentatively fits TRBD1 or TRBD2 (6 bases each). Germline CDR1 reads GTSNPN; CDR2 reads SVGIG (reference sequence). Trimming removed 0 bases from V and 3 bases from J, with 15 bases in between. The CDR3 has 16 amino acids. The CDR3 protein is CAWSVRGRMDKNIQYF. Written as DNA, the CDR3 is TGTGCCTGGAGTGTACGGGGGCGGATGGACAAAAACATTCAGTACTTC.